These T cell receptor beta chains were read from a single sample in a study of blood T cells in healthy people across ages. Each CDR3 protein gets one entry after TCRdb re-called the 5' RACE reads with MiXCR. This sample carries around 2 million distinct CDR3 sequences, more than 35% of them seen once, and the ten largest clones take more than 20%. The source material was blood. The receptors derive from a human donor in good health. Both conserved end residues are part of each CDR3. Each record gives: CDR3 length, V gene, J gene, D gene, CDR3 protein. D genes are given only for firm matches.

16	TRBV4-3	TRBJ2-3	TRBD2	CASSQEVSGVGDTLYF
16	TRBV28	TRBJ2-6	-	CASTVWGESGANVLTF
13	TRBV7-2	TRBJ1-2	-	CAGSLRAGEGFTF
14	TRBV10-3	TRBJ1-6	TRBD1	CAISGTDYNSPLHF
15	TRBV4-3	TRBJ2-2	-	CASSQGTGRVGELFF
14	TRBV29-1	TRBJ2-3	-	CSVAEVGGTDTQYF
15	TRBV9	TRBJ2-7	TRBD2	CASSARGGLDDEQYF
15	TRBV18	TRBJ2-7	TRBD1	CASSPDRGFSYEQYF
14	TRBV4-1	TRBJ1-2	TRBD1	CASSQATGNYGYTF
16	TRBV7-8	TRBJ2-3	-	CVGSLAPEGDADTQYF
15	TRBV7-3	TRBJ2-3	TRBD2	CASSLNGGGTDTQYF
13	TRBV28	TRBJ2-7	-	CASSLREPPEQYF
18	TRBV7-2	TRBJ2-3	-	CASSFKPFGGESTDTQYF
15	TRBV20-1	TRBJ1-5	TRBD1	CSARLGDSFNQPQHF
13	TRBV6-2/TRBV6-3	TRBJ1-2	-	CASSLGQNRGYTF
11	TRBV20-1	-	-	CSARTPYEQYF
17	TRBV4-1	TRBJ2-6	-	CASSQAPQESGANVLTF
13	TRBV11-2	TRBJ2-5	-	CASSLTLAGTQYF
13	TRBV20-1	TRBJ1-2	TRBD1	CSARTGGRRGYTF
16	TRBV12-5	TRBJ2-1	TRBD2	CASGFILAGGPNEQFF
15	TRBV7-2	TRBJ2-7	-	CASSLALLGGYEQYF
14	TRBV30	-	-	CAWTQDSLFYEQYF
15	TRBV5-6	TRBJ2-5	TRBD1	CASSQQGTAQETQYF
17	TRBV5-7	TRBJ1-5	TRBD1	CASSLGDRVEVDQPQHF
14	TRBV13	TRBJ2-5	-	CASSLDTRWETQYF
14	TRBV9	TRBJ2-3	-	CASSVGLGSDTQYF
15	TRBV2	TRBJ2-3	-	CASSPPGGPLHTQYF
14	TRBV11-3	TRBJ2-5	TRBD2	CASTRRDYEETQYF
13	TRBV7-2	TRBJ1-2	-	CASSPAGGYGYTF
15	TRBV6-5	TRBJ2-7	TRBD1	CASSYDGTGVYEQYF
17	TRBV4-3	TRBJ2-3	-	CASSQDLRGASTDTQYF
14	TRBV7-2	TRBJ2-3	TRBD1	CASRTGFRADTQYF
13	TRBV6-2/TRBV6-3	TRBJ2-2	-	CASGISRTGELFF
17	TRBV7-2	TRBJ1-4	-	CASSSGPVGGTNEKLFF
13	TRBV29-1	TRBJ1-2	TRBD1	CSAIVEQGPGYTF
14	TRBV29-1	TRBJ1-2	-	CSVADGTLKDGYTF
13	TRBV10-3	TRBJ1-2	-	CAIMGSENYGYTF
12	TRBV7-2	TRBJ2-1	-	CASSKEGHEQFF
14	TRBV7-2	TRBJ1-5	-	CASNPSDNNQPQHF
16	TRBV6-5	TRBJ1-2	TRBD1	CASGQQGIGIYYGYTF
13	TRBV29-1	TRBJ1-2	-	CSVGGAARYGYTF
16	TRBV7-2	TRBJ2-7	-	CASSRLSSGHSYEQYF
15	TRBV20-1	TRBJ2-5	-	CSAGDSAGARETQYF
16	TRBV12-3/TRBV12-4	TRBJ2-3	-	CASSLRGGGLGDTQYF
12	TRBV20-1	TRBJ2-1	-	CSARDLWVEQFF
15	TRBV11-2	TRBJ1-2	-	CASSEALGGAYGYTF
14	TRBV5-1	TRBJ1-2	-	CASSLERQGDGYTF
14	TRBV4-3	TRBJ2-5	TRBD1	CASSQVTGQETQYF
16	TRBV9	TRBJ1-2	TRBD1	CASSVRTGGLNYGYTF
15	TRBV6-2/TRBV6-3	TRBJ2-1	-	CASRPPGVGAHEQFF
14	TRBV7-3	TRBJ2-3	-	CASSSPSGRGGQYF
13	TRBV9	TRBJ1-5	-	CASGVGVHQPQHF
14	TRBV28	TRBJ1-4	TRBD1	CASRTTGQGEKLFF
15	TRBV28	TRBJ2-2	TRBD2	CASSLGGFETGELFF
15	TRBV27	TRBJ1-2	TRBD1	CASTLNRGWAGGYTF
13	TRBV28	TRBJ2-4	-	CASSLNGADIQYF
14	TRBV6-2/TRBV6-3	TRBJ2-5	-	CASSYSQGSDSWYF
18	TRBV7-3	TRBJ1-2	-	CASSLTPPPVPYNYGYTF
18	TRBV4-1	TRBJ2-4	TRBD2	CASSSGLAGGVAKNIQYF
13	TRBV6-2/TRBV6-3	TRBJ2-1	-	CASTRGWYNEQFF